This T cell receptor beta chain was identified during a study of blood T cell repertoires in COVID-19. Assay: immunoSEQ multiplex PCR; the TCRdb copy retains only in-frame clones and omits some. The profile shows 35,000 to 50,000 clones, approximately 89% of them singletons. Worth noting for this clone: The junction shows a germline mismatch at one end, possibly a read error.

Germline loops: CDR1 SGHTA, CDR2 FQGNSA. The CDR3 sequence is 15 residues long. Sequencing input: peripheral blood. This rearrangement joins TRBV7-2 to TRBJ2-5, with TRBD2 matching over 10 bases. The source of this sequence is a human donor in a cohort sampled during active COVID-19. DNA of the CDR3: TGTGCCAGCTGCTTTCAGCGGGGGGGCGGGGAGACCCAGTACTTC. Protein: CASCFQRGGGETQYF.